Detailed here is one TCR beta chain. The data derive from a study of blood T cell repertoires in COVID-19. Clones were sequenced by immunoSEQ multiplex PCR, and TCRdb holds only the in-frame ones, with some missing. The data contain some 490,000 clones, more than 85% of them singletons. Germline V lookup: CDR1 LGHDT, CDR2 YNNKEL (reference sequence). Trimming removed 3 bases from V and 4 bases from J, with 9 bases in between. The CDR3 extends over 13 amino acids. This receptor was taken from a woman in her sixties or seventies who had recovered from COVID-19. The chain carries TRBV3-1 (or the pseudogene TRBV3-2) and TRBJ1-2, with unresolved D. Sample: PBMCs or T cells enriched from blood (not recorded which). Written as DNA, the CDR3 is TGTGCCAGCAGCCAGGTACAGACCTATGGCTACACCTTC. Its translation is CASSQVQTYGYTF.